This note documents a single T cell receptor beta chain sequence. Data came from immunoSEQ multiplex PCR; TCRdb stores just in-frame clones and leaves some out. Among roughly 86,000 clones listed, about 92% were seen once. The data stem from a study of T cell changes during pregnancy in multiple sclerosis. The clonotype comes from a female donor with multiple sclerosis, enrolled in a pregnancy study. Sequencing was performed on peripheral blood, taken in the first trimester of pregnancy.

The DNA of the CDR3 is TGCGCCAGCAGCCCACCGCTGGGCGGGAGGGCCAATGAGCAGTTCTTC. The encoded protein is CASSPPLGGRANEQFF. The J gene is TRBJ2-1, the V gene TRBV5-1, with 9 bases matching TRBD2. The CDR3 runs 16 residues. With V trimmed by 4 bases and J by 6 bases, 11 bases remained unmatched. Germline V gene data show CDR1 as SGHRS and CDR2 as YFSETQ. The whole variable domain, remainder taken from reference TRBV5-1 and TRBJ2-1, is KAGVTQTPRYLIKTRGQQVTLSCSPISGHRSVSWYQQTPGQGLQFLFEYFSETQRNKGNFPGRFSGRQFSNSRSEMNVSTLELGDSALYLCASSPPLGGRANEQFFGPGTRLTVL.